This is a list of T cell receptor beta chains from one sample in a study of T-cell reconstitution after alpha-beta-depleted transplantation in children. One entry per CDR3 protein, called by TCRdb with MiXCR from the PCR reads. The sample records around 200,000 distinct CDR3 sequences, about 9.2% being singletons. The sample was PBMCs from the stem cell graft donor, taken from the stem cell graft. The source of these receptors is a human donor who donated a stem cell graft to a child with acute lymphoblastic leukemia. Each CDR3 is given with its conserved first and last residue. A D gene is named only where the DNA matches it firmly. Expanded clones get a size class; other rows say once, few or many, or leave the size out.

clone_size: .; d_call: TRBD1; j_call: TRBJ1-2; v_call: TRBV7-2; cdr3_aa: CASSFTGGNGYTF; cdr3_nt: TGTGCCAGCAGCTTTACAGGGGGCAATGGCTACACCTTC
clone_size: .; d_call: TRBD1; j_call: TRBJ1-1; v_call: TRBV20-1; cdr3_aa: CSAATGGAYTEAFF; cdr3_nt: TGCAGTGCTGCAACAGGGGGCGCATACACTGAAGCTTTCTTT
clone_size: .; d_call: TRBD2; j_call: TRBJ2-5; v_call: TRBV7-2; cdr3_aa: CASSRRRLAGMETQYF; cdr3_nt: TGTGCCAGCAGCCGAAGACGACTAGCGGGGATGGAGACCCAGTACTTC
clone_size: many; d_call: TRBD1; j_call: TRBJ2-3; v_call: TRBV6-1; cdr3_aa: CASREGASGDTQYF; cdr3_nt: TGTGCCAGCAGAGAGGGGGCTTCGGGAGATACGCAGTATTTT
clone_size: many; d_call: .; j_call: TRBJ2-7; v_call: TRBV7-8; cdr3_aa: CASSAQVAGAEQYF; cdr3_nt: TGTGCCAGCAGCGCCCAAGTGGCAGGCGCCGAGCAGTACTTC
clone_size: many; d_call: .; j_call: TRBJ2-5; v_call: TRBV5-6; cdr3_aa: CASSLSVQGQETQYF; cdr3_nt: TGTGCCAGCAGCCTCTCGGTCCAGGGACAAGAGACCCAGTACTTC
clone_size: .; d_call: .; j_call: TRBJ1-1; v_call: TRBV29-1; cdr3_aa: CSVEAGVNTEAFF; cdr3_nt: TGCAGCGTTGAGGCAGGGGTGAACACTGAAGCTTTCTTT
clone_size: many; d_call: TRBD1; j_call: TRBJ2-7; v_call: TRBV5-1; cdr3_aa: CASSYSGTGLYEQYF; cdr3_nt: TGCGCCAGCAGCTACTCCGGGACAGGACTCTACGAGCAGTACTTC
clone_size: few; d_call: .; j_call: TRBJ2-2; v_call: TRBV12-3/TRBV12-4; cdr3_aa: CASSPTGNTGELFF; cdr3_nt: TGTGCCAGCAGCCCTACAGGGAACACCGGGGAGCTGTTTTTT
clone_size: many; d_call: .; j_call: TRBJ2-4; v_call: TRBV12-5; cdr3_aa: CASGLGPLAKNIQYF; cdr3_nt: TGTGCTAGTGGTTTGGGACCCCTAGCCAAAAACATTCAGTACTTC
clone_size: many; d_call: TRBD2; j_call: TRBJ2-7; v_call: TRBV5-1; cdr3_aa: CASSFSGGASYEQYF; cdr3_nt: TGCGCCAGCAGCTTTAGCGGGGGGGCATCCTACGAGCAGTACTTC
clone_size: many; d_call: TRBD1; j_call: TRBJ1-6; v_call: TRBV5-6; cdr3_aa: CASSSTTGLGSPLHF; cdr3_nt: TGTGCCAGCAGCTCGACGACAGGGCTTGGGTCACCCCTCCACTTT
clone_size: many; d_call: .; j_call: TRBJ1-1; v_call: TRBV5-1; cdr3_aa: CASGSTSGSTEAFF; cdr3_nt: TGCGCCAGCGGCTCAACCTCGGGGAGCACTGAAGCTTTCTTT
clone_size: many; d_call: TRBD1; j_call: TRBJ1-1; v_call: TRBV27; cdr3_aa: CASSHRQGAAFF; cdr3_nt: TGTGCCAGCAGTCATAGACAGGGGGCAGCTTTCTTT
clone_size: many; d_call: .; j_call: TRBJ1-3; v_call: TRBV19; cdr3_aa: CASLGYGTNSGNTIYF; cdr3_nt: TGTGCCAGTCTCGGTTACGGGACAAACTCTGGAAACACCATATATTTT
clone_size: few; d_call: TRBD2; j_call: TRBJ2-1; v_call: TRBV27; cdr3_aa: CASSFFGAGGINEQFF; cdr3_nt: TGTGCCAGCAGTTTTTTTGGAGCGGGGGGCATAAATGAGCAGTTCTTC
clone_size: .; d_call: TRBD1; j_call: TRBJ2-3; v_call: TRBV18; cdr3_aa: CASSQQGPDTDTQYF; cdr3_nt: TGTGCCAGCTCACAACAGGGGCCCGACACAGATACGCAGTATTTT
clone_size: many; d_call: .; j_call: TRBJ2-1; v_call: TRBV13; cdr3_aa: CASSPGLQSYNEQFF; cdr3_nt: TGTGCCAGCAGCCCCGGGCTGCAATCCTACAATGAGCAGTTCTTC
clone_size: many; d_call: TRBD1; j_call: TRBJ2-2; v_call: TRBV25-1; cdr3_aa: CASRTGISGELFF; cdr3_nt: TGTGCCAGCAGGACAGGGATATCCGGGGAGCTGTTTTTT
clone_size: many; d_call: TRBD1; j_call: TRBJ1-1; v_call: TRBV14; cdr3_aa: CASSPQGLGTEAFF; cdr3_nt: TGTGCCAGCAGCCCACAGGGGTTGGGCACTGAAGCTTTCTTT
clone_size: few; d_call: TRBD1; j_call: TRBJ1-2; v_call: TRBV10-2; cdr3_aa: CASTPTQGVYGYTF; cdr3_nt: TGCGCCAGCACTCCAACACAGGGGGTCTATGGCTACACCTTC
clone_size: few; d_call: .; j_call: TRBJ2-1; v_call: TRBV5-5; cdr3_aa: CASPMWGSDNEQFF; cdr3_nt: TGTGCCAGCCCGATGTGGGGGTCGGACAATGAGCAGTTCTTC
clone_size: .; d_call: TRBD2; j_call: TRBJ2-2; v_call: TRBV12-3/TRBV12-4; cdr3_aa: CASGSGGTGELFF; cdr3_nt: TGTGCCAGCGGTAGCGGGGGCACCGGGGAGCTGTTTTTT
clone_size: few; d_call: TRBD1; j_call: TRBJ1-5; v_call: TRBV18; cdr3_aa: CASSLTGEYQPQHF; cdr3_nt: TGTGCCAGCTCACTCACAGGGGAATATCAGCCCCAGCATTTT
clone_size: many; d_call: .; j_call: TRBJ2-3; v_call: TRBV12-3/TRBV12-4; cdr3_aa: CASSFNRRLDTQYF; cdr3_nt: TGTGCCAGCAGTTTCAACAGGCGCCTTGATACGCAGTATTTT
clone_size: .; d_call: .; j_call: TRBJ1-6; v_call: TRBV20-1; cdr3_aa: CSARVRGDSPLHF; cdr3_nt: TGCAGTGCTAGAGTCAGGGGAGACTCACCCCTCCACTTT
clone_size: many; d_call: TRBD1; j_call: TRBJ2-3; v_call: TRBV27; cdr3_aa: CASSIYRGKGTDTQYF; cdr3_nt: TGTGCCAGCAGTATATACAGGGGGAAGGGCACAGATACGCAGTATTTT
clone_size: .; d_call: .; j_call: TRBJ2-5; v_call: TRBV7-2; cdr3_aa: CASSSVTSREETQYF; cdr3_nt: TGTGCCAGCAGCTCCGTAACTAGCAGAGAAGAGACCCAGTACTTC
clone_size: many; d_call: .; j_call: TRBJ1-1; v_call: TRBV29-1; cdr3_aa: CSALARGVNTEAFF; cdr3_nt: TGCAGCGCCTTAGCTCGGGGGGTGAACACTGAAGCTTTCTTT
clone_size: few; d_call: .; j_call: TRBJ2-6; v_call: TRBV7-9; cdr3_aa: CASRRDNVLTF; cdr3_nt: TGTGCCAGCAGGAGAGACAACGTCCTGACTTTC
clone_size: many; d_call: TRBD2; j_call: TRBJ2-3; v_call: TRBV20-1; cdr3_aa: CSAIPFSGGRTDTQYF; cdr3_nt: TGCAGTGCTATCCCCTTTAGCGGGGGACGCACAGATACGCAGTATTTT
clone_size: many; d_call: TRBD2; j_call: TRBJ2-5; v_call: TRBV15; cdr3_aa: CATSGWGLAGGQETQYF; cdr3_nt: TGTGCCACCAGCGGATGGGGACTAGCGGGTGGGCAAGAGACCCAGTACTTC
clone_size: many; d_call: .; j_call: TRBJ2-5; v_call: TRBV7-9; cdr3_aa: CASHGNQETQYF; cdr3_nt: TGTGCCAGTCATGGGAACCAAGAGACCCAGTACTTC
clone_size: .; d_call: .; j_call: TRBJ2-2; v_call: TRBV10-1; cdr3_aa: CASSEDLTGELFF; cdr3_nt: TGCGCCAGCAGTGAGGACCTCACCGGGGAGCTGTTTTTT
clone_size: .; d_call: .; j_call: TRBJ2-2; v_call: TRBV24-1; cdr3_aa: CATSEGNTGELFF; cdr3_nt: TGTGCCACCAGTGAGGGGAACACCGGGGAGCTGTTTTTT
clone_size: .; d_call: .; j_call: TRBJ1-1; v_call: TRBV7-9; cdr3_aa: CASSLRPDNTEAFF; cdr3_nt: TGTGCCAGCAGCTTAAGGCCAGACAACACTGAAGCTTTCTTT
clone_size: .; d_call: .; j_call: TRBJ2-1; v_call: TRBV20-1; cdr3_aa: CSARDSRGQFF; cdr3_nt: TGCAGTGCTAGAGATTCGCGCGGGCAGTTCTTC
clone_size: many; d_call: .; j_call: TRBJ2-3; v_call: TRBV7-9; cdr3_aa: CASSLGGTPSGPDTQYF; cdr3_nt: TGTGCCAGCAGCCTAGGCGGGACTCCGAGCGGTCCAGATACGCAGTATTTT
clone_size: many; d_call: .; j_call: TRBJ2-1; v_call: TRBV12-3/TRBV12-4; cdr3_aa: CASSSYNEQFF; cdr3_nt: TGTGCCAGCAGTTCTTACAATGAGCAGTTCTTC
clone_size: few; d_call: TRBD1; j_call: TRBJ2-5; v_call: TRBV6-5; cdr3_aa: CASSLVQGADETQYF; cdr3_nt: TGTGCCAGCAGTTTAGTACAGGGGGCAGACGAGACCCAGTACTTC
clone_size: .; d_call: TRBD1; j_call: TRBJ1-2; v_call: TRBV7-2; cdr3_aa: CASSLVTGGNYGYTF; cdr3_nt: TGTGCCAGCAGCTTAGTAACAGGGGGTAACTATGGCTACACCTTC
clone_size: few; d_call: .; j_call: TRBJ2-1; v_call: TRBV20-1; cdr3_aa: CSAREFTSDNEQFF; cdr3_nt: TGCAGTGCTAGAGAGTTTACCTCCGACAATGAGCAGTTCTTC
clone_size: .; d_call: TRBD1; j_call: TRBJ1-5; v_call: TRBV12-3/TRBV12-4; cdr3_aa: CASSPRGQGNQPQHF; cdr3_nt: TGTGCCAGCAGTCCCCGGGGACAGGGCAATCAGCCCCAGCATTTT
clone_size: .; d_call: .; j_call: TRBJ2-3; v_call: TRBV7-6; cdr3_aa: CASTPGILSPPQPDTQYF; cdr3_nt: TGTGCCAGCACCCCCGGTATATTGTCCCCACCCCAGCCAGATACGCAGTATTTT
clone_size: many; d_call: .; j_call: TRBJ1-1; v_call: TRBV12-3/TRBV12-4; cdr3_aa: CASSLDTGGNTEAFF; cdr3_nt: TGTGCCAGCAGTTTAGATACAGGTGGGAACACTGAAGCTTTCTTT
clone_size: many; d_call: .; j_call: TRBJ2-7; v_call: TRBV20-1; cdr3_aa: CSADTPSSRGEQYF; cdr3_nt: TGCAGTGCGGACACCCCTAGCTCACGGGGGGAGCAGTACTTC